These 13 T cell receptor beta chains came from one sample sequenced in a study of control samples from healthy donors and cancer patients. Assay: immunoSEQ multiplex PCR; the TCRdb copy retains only in-frame clones and omits some. The data contain 65,000 to 80,000 clones, roughly 89% of them seen just once; the ten biggest clones take up under 2.5%. Sequenced input: PBMCs. All receptors derive from a woman aged 60-75 years with head and neck cancer.

The chain uses TRBV19 and TRBJ2-5; D could derive from TRBD1 or TRBD2 (5 bases each). The CDR3 extends over 16 amino acids. Germline CDR1 reads LNHDA; CDR2 reads SQIVND (reference sequence). V was cut by 2 bases and J by 3 bases, with 16 bases left in between. The CDR3 DNA reads TGTGCCAGTAGTATATTTGGGACGGCCACCAAAGAGACCCAGTACTTC. Translating it yields CASSIFGTATKETQYF.

The CDR3 region is CASSERLTGIGGNEQFF. The CDR3 nucleotides read TGTGCCAGCAGTGAGAGACTGACAGGGATAGGGGGCAATGAGCAGTTCTTC. The chain links TRBV6-1 to TRBJ2-1, with 7 nucleotides matching TRBD1. The trim removed 3 bases at V and 6 bases at J, leaving 14 bases unmatched. Germline V gives CDR1 MNHNS, CDR2 SASEGT. The CDR3 runs 17 residues.

The chain recombines TRBV9 with TRBJ2-2; TRBD2 aligns across 9 bases. There are 16 residues in the CDR3. Germline V gene lookup returns CDR1 SGDLS and CDR2 YYNGEE. V dropped 0 bases and J dropped 7; count of bases not matched to a gene: 7. For the CDR3, the DNA is TGTGCCAGCAGCGTAGTGGCTAGCGGGACGAGCGGGGAGCTGTTTTTT. Its translation: CASSVVASGTSGELFF.

This clone was observed a handful of times. The gene calls are TRBV4-1 and TRBJ1-4, with 8 bases lining up with TRBD1. J lost 7 bases, V lost 0 bases, and 7 bases had no gene match. Germline CDR1 MGHRA, CDR2 YSYEKL. The CDR3 covers 16 residues. CDR3 bases: TGCGCCAGCAGCCAAGAATTAGGAGACAGGGGTGAAAAACTGTTTTTT. It encodes CASSQELGDRGEKLFF.

The chain uses TRBV2 and TRBJ2-2; 7 bases fit TRBD1. Germline V gene sequence: CDR1 SNHLY, CDR2 FYNNEI. The V segment lost 6 bases and the J segment 6 bases; nucleotides outside the gene matches: 4. CDR3 length: 13 residues. The CDR3 DNA is TGTGCCAGCAGAAGACAGGGTTCCGGGGAGCTGTTTTTT. Amino acids: CASRRQGSGELFF.

This chain uses TRBV5-4 with TRBJ2-2; 12 nucleotides line up with TRBD2. The CDR3 length is 14 residues. Germline V CDR1 and CDR2: SGHNT, YYREEE (reference sequence). V lost 7 bases and J lost 6; bases outside the gene matches: 4. The CDR3 here is CASRGTSGPGELFF. DNA of the CDR3: TGTGCCAGCCGCGGGACTAGCGGGCCCGGGGAGCTGTTTTTT. The full variable domain, with the rest looked up from reference TRBV5-4 and TRBJ2-2, is ETGVTQSPTHLIKTRGQQVTLRCSSQSGHNTVSWYQQALGQGPQFIFQYYREEENGRGNFPPRFSGLQFPNYSSELNVNALELDDSALYLCASRGTSGPGELFFGEGSRLTVL.

This chain joins TRBV10-3 and TRBJ2-1; 11 positions match TRBD2. The CDR3 sequence is 17 residues long. CDR1 is ENHRY, CDR2 SYGVKD, per germline. Trimming at V came to 8 bases and at J to 4 bases, leaving 13 bases not matched to a gene. The CDR3 spells CAISRVLAGEVYNEQFF. The CDR3 DNA is TGTGCCATCTCTCGGGTACTAGCGGGAGAAGTATACAATGAGCAGTTCTTC.

The CDR3 sequence: CASSIGTPSTDTQYF. CDR3 nucleotides: TGTGCCAGCAGCATCGGGACACCCAGCACAGATACGCAGTATTTT. The chain links TRBV7-6 to TRBJ2-3; possible D gene TRBD1, 6 bases. The germline V gene has CDR1 SGHVS and CDR2 FNYEAQ. The ends were cut back, 5 bases at V and 0 bases at J, with 12 bases in the middle. The CDR3 has 15 amino acids.

The CDR3 here is CASIPSGVGGYTF. The DNA for the CDR3 is TGTGCCAGCATACCTTCGGGGGTTGGTGGCTACACCTTC. The chain has TRBV28 and TRBJ1-2, with D possibly TRBD1 on 5 matching bases. Per germline, CDR1 MDHEN and CDR2 SYDVKM. The CDR3 totals 13 residues. The V gene lost 7 bases and the J gene lost 7 bases, with 16 bases spanning the gap.

The chain uses TRBV2 and TRBJ2-3; D remains unclear. This CDR3 contains 14 residues. From germline, CDR1 is SNHLY and CDR2 FYNNEI. V was shortened by 7 bases and J by 1 base, with 12 bases between the two germline ends. CDR3 region: CASTLNSGTDTQYF. The CDR3 nucleotides read TGTGCCAGCACCCTGAACTCGGGCACAGATACGCAGTATTTT.

The chain combines TRBV29-1 with TRBJ1-1; 9 positions match TRBD1. The V gene's germline CDR1 is SQVTM and CDR2 ANQGSEA. V dropped 8 bases and J dropped 0; count of bases not matched to a gene: 10. The CDR3 is 15 residues long. Written as DNA, the CDR3 is TGCAGCATCCGGGACAGGGTCCTTGTGAACACTGAAGCTTTCTTT. Translation: CSIRDRVLVNTEAFF.

The rearrangement links TRBV9 to TRBJ2-5; D is undetermined. Germline CDR1 is SGDLS and CDR2 is YYNGEE. Between the trimmed V and J ends, which lost 5 bases and 4 bases, there was a span of 15 bases. The CDR3 runs 14 residues. Here the CDR3 reads CASSASRSPETQYF. The CDR3 nucleotides are TGTGCCAGCAGTGCATCTAGGAGTCCAGAGACCCAGTACTTC.

This chain uses TRBV9 with TRBJ2-5, with TRBD2 as a possible D gene (6 bases). Per germline, CDR1 SGDLS and CDR2 YYNGEE. The length of the CDR3 is 14 residues. V was trimmed by 0 bases and J by 4 bases, leaving 10 bases between them. The CDR3 DNA sequence: TGTGCCAGCAGCGTAGGACTAGTCCCAGAGACCCAGTACTTC. Protein product: CASSVGLVPETQYF.